This TCR beta chain came from a study of cytomegalovirus exposure and HLA in healthy donors. The CDR3 sequence is 13 residues long. CDR1 SGDLS and CDR2 YYNGEE come from the germline V gene. Trimming took off 5 bases at V and 8 bases at J, with 16 bases between the two ends. The PCR used 60 Vbeta and 13 Jbeta primers. Data came from immunoSEQ multiplex PCR; TCRdb stores just in-frame clones and leaves some out. The sample includes some 130,000 clones, 60% to 85% of them seen just once. The chain combines TRBV9 with TRBJ1-2, with D perhaps TRBD1 (6 bases). This clonotype originated in a male donor in good health and CMV-seropositive. Specimen: PBMCs. The DNA for the CDR3 is TGTGCCAGCAGTACCGGGAACACAGGGGGCTACACCTTC. Amino acid sequence: CASSTGNTGGYTF.